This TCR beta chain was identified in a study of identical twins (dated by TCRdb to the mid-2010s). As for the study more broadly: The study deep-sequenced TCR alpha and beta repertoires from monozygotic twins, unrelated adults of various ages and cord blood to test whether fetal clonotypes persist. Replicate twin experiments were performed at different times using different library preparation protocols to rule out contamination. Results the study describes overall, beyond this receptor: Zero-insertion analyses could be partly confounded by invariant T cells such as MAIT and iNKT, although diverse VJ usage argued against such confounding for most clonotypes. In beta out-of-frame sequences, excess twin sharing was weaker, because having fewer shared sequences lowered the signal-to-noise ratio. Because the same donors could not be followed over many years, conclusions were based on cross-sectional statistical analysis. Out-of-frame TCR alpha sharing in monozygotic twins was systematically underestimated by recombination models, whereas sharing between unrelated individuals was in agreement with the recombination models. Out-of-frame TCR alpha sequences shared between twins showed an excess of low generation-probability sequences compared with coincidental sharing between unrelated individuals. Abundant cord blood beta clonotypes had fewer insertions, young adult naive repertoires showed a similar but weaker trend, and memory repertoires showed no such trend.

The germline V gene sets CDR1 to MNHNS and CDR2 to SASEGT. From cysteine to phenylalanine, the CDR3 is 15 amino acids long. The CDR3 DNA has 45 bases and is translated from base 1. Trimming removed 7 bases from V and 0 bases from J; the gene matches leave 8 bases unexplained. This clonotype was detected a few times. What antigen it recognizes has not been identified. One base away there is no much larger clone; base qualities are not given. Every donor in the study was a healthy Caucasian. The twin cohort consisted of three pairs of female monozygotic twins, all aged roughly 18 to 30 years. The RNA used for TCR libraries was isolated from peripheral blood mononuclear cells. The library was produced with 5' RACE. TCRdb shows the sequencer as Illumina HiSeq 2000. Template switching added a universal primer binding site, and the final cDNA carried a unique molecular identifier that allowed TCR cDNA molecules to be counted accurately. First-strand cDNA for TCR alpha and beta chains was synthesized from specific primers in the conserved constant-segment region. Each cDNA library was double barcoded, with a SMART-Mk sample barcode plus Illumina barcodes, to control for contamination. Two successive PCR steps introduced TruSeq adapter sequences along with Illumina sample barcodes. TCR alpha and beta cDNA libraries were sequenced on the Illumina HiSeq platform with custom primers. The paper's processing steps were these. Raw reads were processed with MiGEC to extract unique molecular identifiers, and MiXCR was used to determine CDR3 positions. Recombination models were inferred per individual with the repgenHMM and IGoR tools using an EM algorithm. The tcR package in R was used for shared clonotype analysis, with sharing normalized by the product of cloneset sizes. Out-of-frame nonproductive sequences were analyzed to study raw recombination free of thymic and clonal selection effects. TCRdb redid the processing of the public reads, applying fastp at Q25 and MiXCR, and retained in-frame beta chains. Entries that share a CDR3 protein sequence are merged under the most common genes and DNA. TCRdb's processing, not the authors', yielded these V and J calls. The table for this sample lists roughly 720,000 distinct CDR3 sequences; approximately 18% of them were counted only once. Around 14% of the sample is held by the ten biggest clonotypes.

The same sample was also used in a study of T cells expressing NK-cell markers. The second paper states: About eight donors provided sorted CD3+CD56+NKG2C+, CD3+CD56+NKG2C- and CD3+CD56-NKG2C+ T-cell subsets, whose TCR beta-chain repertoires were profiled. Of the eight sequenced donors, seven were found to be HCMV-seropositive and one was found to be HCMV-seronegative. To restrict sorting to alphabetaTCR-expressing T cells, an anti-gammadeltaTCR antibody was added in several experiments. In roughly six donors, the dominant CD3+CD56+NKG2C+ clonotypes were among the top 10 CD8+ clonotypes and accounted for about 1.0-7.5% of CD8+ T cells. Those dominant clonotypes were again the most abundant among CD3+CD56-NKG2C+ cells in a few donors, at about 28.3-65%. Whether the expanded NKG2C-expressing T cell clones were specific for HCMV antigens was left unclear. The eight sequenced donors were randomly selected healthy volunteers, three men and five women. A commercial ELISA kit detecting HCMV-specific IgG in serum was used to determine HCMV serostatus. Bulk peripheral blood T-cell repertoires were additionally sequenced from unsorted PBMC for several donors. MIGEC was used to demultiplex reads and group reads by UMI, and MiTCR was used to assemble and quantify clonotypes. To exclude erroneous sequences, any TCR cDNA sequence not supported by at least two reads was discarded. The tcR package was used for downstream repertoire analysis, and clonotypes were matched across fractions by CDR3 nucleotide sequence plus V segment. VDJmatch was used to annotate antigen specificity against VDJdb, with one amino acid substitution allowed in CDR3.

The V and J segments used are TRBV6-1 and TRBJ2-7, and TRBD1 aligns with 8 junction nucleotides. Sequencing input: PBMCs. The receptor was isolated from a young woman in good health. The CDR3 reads CASTLGQGRSYEQYF. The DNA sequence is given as TGTGCCAGCACCCTAGGACAGGGACGCTCCTACGAGCAGTACTTC.